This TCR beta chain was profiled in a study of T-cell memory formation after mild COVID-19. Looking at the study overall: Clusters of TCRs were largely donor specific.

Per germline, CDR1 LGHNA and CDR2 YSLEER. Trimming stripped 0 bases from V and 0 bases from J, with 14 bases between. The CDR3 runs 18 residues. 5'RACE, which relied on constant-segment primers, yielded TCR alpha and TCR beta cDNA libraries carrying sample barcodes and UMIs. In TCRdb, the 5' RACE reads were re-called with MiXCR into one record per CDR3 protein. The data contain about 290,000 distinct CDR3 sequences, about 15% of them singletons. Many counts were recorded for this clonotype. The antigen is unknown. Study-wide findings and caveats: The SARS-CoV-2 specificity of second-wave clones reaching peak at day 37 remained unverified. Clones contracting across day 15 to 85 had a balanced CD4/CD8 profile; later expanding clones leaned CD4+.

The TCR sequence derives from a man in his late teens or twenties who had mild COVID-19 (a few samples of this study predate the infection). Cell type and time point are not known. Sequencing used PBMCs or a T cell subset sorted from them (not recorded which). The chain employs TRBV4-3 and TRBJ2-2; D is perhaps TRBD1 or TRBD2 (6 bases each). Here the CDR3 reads CASSQETWGAANTGELFF. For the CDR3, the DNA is TGCGCCAGCAGCCAAGAGACATGGGGGGCCGCGAACACCGGGGAGCTGTTTTTT.